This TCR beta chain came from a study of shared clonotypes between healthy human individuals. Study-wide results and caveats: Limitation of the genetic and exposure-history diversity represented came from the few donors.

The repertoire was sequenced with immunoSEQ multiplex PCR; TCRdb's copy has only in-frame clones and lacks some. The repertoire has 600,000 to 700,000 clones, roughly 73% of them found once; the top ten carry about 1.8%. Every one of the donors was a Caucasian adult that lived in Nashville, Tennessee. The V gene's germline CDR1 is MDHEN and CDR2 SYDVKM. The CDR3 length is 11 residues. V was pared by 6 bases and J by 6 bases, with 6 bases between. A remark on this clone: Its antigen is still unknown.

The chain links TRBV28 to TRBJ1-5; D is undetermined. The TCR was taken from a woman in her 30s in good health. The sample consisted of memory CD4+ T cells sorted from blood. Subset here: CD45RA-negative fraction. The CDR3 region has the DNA TGTGCCAGCAGCCGAGTTCAGCCCCAGCATTTT. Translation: CASSRVQPQHF. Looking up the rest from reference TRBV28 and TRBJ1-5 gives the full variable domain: DVKVTQSSRYLVKRTGEKVFLECVQDMDHENMFWYRQDPGLGLRLIYFSYDVKMKEKGDIPEGYSVSREKKERFSLILESASTNQTSMYLCASSRVQPQHFGDGTRLSIL.